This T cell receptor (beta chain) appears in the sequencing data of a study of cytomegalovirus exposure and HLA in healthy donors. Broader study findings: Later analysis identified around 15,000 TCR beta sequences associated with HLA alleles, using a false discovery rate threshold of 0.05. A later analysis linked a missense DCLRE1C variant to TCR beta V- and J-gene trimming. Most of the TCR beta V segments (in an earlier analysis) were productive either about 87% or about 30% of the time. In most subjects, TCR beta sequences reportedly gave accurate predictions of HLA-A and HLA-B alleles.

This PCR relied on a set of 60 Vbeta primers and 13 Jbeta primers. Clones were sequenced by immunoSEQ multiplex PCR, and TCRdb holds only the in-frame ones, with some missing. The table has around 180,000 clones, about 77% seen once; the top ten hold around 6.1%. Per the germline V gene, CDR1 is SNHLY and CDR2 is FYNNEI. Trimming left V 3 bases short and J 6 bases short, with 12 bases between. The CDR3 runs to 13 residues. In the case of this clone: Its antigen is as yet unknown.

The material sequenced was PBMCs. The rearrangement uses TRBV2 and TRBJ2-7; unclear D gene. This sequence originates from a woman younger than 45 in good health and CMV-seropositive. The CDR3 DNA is TGTGCCAGCAGTGACGGGTACCGAGGCGAGCAGTACTTC. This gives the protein CASSDGYRGEQYF.